These 20 T cell receptor beta chains came from one sample sequenced in a study of human T cells and chemical hapten exposure. TCRdb analysed the RACE reads with MiXCR anew, one entry per CDR3 protein. The repertoire holds about 120,000 distinct CDR3 sequences, approximately 13% seen once, with 2.8% in the top ten. Time point indicated: pre-sensitization, week 0. Regarding treatment: therapeutic diphenylcyclopropenone sensitization with weekly scalp DPC. The input for sequencing was whole blood, taken in connection with sensitization to the hapten diphenylcyclopropenone (DPC). These receptors all come from a woman in her late teens or twenties with alopecia areata. Some clones in this sample may be carry-over from other donors' samples.

This clonotype has a handful of counts. V and J are TRBV4-2 and TRBJ2-2; unclear D gene. V lost 2 bases and J 6 bases, leaving 1 base between the germline ends. This CDR3 has 11 residues. The germline gives CDR1 LGHNA, CDR2 YNFKEQ. The CDR3 region has the DNA TGTGCCAGCAGCCAATCCGGGGAGCTGTTTTTT. Translating gives CASSQSGELFF.

The chain carries TRBV20-1 and TRBJ2-7; D is unresolved. The V end lost 5 bases, the J end lost 2 bases, and 28 bases lay between the germline ends. The V gene's germline CDR1 is DFQATT and CDR2 SNEGSKA (reference sequence). CDR3 length: 18 amino acids. CDR3 coding DNA: TGCAGTGCTCAGTTGGCCGACCTACTGAATTCGCTTACCTACGAGCAGTACTTC. Residues: CSAQLADLLNSLTYEQYF.

This clonotype showed up just a few times. The gene calls are TRBV28 and TRBJ2-5; D is unresolved. CDR1 MDHEN and CDR2 SYDVKM come from the germline V gene. The CDR3 runs to 13 residues. V was clipped by 4 bases and J by 9 bases, with 15 bases between them. This CDR3 reads CASSSRQLSSQYF. CDR3 DNA: TGTGCCAGCAGTTCTCGCCAGCTAAGTTCCCAGTACTTC.

This clonotype has only a few counts. V usage is TRBV18 and J usage is TRBJ1-1, with a weak D call TRBD1 (5 bases). The germline gives CDR1 KGHSH, CDR2 LQKENI. Between the trimmed V and J ends, which lost 0 bases and 4 bases, there was a span of 12 bases. The CDR3 length is 15 residues. The CDR3 region is CASSPPGPRGTEAFF. CDR3 in DNA: TGTGCCAGCTCACCACCGGGGCCCCGGGGCACTGAAGCTTTCTTT.

The chain carries TRBV4-3 and TRBJ1-1; D remains unclear. Germline V lookup: CDR1 LGHNA, CDR2 YSLEER. The V end was cut by 0 bases, the J end by 5 bases, with 7 bases between. The CDR3 spans 13 residues. CDR3 nucleotide sequence: TGCGCCAGCAGCCAAGAAGTGATAACTGAAGCTTTCTTT. It specifies CASSQEVITEAFF.

This clonotype has just a few counts. The chain is built from TRBV30 and TRBJ2-7; D unresolved. V was pared by 1 base and J by 10 bases, with 11 bases between. The length of the CDR3 is 11 residues. Germline assignment: CDR1 GTSNPN and CDR2 SVGIG (reference sequence). CDR3 region: CAWSDPPVQYF. CDR3 bases: TGTGCCTGGAGTGATCCTCCAGTACAGTACTTC.

The chain combines TRBV28 with TRBJ2-1; no clear D. Trimming took off 5 bases at V and 8 bases at J, with 13 bases between the two ends. The V gene's germline CDR1 is MDHEN and CDR2 SYDVKM. This CDR3 is 13 amino acids long. CDR3 coding DNA: TGTGCCAGCAGTCAAGGGAAAAGGTATGAGCAGTTCTTC. This sequence encodes CASSQGKRYEQFF.

This clonotype was observed a handful of times. The chain carries TRBV9 and TRBJ1-2, with D perhaps matching TRBD1 (6 bases). The CDR3 totals 14 residues. V lost 3 bases to trimming and J lost 0 bases, with 9 bases between them. The germline V gene has CDR1 SGDLS and CDR2 YYNGEE. The CDR3 DNA follows: TGTGCCAGCAGCGGACAGGTCACTAACTATGGCTACACCTTC. Translation gives CASSGQVTNYGYTF.

This clonotype was observed a handful of times. The J gene is TRBJ2-1, the V gene TRBV6-2 or TRBV6-3; 7 bases fit TRBD1. The CDR3 covers 15 residues. V shed 7 bases, J shed 8 bases, and the junction held 14 bases outside the gene matches. Per germline, CDR1 MNHEY and CDR2 SVGEGT. This CDR3 reads CASTETGVGSDEQFF. DNA for the CDR3: TGTGCCAGCACCGAAACAGGGGTCGGGTCAGATGAGCAGTTCTTC.

In this sample, this clonotype turned up a few times. V is TRBV13 and J is TRBJ1-1; TRBD1 might be the D (5 bases). The V end lost 0 bases, the J end lost 4 bases, and 12 bases lay between the germline ends. The CDR3 is 15 residues long. The germline V gene has CDR1 PRHDT and CDR2 FYEKMQ (reference sequence). CDR3 region: CASSLGSQGGTEAFF. The CDR3 bases are TGTGCCAGCAGCTTAGGAAGCCAGGGAGGCACTGAAGCTTTCTTT.

This clonotype was seen only once. V and J are TRBV29-1 and TRBJ2-5; D might be TRBD1 or TRBD2, each matching 6 bases. The V and J ends lost 4 bases and 2 bases respectively, with 17 bases between them. The CDR3 is 15 residues long. In germline, CDR1 is SQVTM, CDR2 ANQGSEA. CDR3 in amino acids: CSVGYMGGGQETQYF. The CDR3 region has the DNA TGCAGCGTTGGTTACATGGGGGGCGGACAAGAGACCCAGTACTTC. Looking up the rest from reference TRBV29-1 and TRBJ2-5 gives the full variable domain: SAVISQKPSRDICQRGTSLTIQCQVDSQVTMMFWYRQQPGQSLTLIATANQGSEATYESGFVIDKFPISRPNLTFSTLTVSNMSPEDSSIYLCSVGYMGGGQETQYFGPGTRLLVL.

This clonotype has only one observation. The V call is TRBV25-1, the J call TRBJ1-2; D gene uncertain. The germline V gene has CDR1 MGHDK and CDR2 SYGVNS. The CDR3 covers 14 residues. V lost 6 bases, J lost 3 bases, and 14 bases lay in between. The CDR3 region has the DNA TGTGCCAGCAGGGACTTCTCGGAGGACTATGGCTACACCTTC. Protein sequence: CASRDFSEDYGYTF.

Only a few counts were recorded for this clonotype. CDR3 loop: CASSPWTREETQYF. DNA of the CDR3: TGTGCCAGCAGCCCTTGGACACGAGAAGAGACCCAGTACTTC. The chain recombines TRBV14 with TRBJ2-5; D may be TRBD1 (5 bases). Germline assignment: CDR1 SGHDN and CDR2 FVKESK. The CDR3 is made up of 14 amino acids. V lost 4 bases and J lost 3, with 12 bases in between.

This clonotype was counted once. The junction and the germline gene differ at one end; a read error may be behind it. This chain uses TRBV5-1 with TRBJ2-7, with D tentatively TRBD2 (6 bases). The CDR3 extends over 13 amino acids. Looked up from germline, CDR1 is SGHRS and CDR2 is YFSETQ. The CDR3 protein is CASNLGLSDEQYF. The CDR3, as DNA: TGCGCCAGCAACTTGGGACTGAGCGACGAGCAGTACTTC.

The rearrangement links TRBV9 to TRBJ1-1; no clear D gene. This CDR3 spans 13 amino acids. Trimming removed 0 bases from V and 1 base from J, with 4 bases in between. Germline lookup yields CDR1 SGDLS and CDR2 YYNGEE. In nucleotides, the CDR3 is TGTGCCAGCAGCGTAGGGACGAACACTGAAGCTTTCTTT. This codes for CASSVGTNTEAFF.

This clonotype has a handful of counts. The chain carries TRBV23-1 and TRBJ2-3; tentative D call: TRBD1 (5 bases). TRBV23-1 is identified as an open reading frame with a role that is uncertain. Trimming cost V 4 bases and J 1 base, with 18 bases left between them. CDR3 length: 17 amino acids. CDR3 sequence: CASSLRGVRGRTDTQYF. CDR3 bases: TGCGCCAGCAGTCTCCGCGGAGTAAGGGGCCGCACAGATACGCAGTATTTT.

V gene TRBV20-1 combines with J gene TRBJ1-2; TRBD1 aligns across 12 bases. The CDR3 spans 15 residues. V dropped 3 bases and J dropped 6; count of bases not matched to a gene: 8. Germline V gene lookup returns CDR1 DFQATT and CDR2 SNEGSKA (reference sequence). CDR3 DNA sequence: TGCAGTGCTAGGGATCTCGGGACAGGGGGCGATGGCTACACCTTC. It translates to CSARDLGTGGDGYTF.

This clonotype has at least ten counts. The J gene is TRBJ2-3, the V gene TRBV6-8; 8 bases align to TRBD1. V dropped 4 bases and J dropped 2; count of bases not matched to a gene: 11. Germline V gives CDR1 MNHGY, CDR2 SAAAGT. CDR3 size: 17 residues. DNA of the CDR3: TGTGCCAGCAGTTTTTCCCCCGGGACAGGAGACACAGATACGCAGTATTTT. Translating it yields CASSFSPGTGDTDTQYF.

This sequence joins TRBV2 and TRBJ1-1; unclear D gene. The V gene's germline CDR1 is SNHLY and CDR2 FYNNEI. The V end was cut by 0 bases, the J end by 1 base, with 9 bases between. The CDR3 contains 15 residues. Here the CDR3 DNA reads TGTGCCAGCAGTGAAGCAAGCCTCACGAACACTGAAGCTTTCTTT. It specifies CASSEASLTNTEAFF.

This clonotype has a count of ten or more. The rearrangement links TRBV29-1 to TRBJ2-2; maybe TRBD2 (5 bases). With 5 bases removed from V and 4 bases from J, the gap between germline ends came to 14 bases. Germline V gene data show CDR1 as SQVTM and CDR2 as ANQGSEA. The CDR3 sequence is 14 residues long. The CDR3 loop reads CSVSPSGVTGELFF. The CDR3 coding sequence is TGCAGCGTTTCCCCCTCCGGGGTCACCGGGGAGCTGTTTTTT.